Listed below are T cell receptor beta chains from one sample, sequenced in a study of early T cells in non-severe SARS-CoV-2 infection. TCRdb redid the calling of the 5' RACE reads with MiXCR, one entry per CDR3 protein. The data show some 87,000 distinct CDR3 sequences, around 10% seen once. Sequenced: whole blood. The receptors originated from an adult who was a healthcare worker with PCR-confirmed SARS-CoV-2 infection or an uninfected control (not recorded which). Each CDR3 is given with its conserved first and last residue. Each record gives: CDR3 length, V gene, D gene, clone size, J gene, CDR3 protein, CDR3 DNA. The D gene is left open where the match is weak. Size tells how often a clone was seen (once, few, many) or the class of an expanded clone, and some rows leave it out.

length: 18
V: TRBV5-4
D: .
size: .
J: TRBJ1-6
CDR3: CASSLIIVGTGSHSPLHF
DNA: TGTGCCAGCAGCTTGATAATTGTCGGAACAGGATCACATTCACCCCTCCACTTT

length: 12
V: TRBV29-1
D: .
size: few
J: TRBJ2-3
CDR3: CSGESGTDTQYF
DNA: TGCAGCGGCGAAAGCGGCACAGATACGCAGTATTTT

length: 13
V: TRBV11-3
D: .
size: many
J: TRBJ1-1
CDR3: CASSRAGLPGAFF
DNA: TGTGCCAGCAGCCGAGCAGGTCTTCCCGGAGCTTTCTTT

length: 11
V: TRBV25-1
D: .
size: many
J: TRBJ2-5
CDR3: CASRIQETQYF
DNA: TGTGCCAGCCGAATTCAAGAGACCCAGTACTTC

length: 13
V: TRBV5-1
D: .
size: many
J: TRBJ1-1
CDR3: CASSLAGNTEAFF
DNA: TGCGCCAGCAGCTTGGCCGGGAACACTGAAGCTTTCTTT

length: 14
V: TRBV9
D: .
size: .
J: TRBJ2-2
CDR3: CASSKGLPTGELFF
DNA: TGTGCCAGCAGCAAGGGACTTCCCACCGGGGAGCTGTTTTTT

length: 14
V: TRBV6-4
D: TRBD1
size: few
J: TRBJ1-2
CDR3: CASSETGGVYGYTF
DNA: TGTGCCAGCAGTGAAACAGGGGGCGTCTATGGCTACACCTTC

length: 12
V: TRBV2
D: .
size: few
J: TRBJ2-7
CDR3: CATDGDLYEQYF
DNA: TGTGCCACCGACGGGGACCTCTACGAGCAGTACTTC

length: 16
V: TRBV13
D: .
size: many
J: TRBJ2-7
CDR3: CASSSPVSASSYEQYF
DNA: TGTGCCAGCAGCTCTCCGGTTAGCGCCTCCTCCTACGAGCAGTACTTC

length: 18
V: TRBV27
D: TRBD1
size: few
J: TRBJ2-6
CDR3: CASSLAGQGSAGANVLTF
DNA: TGTGCCAGCAGTTTAGCAGGACAGGGGTCTGCCGGGGCCAACGTCCTGACTTTC

length: 13
V: TRBV9
D: TRBD1
size: .
J: TRBJ1-1
CDR3: CASSVEQGPEAFF
DNA: TGTGCCAGCAGCGTAGAACAGGGGCCTGAAGCTTTCTTT

length: 15
V: TRBV12-3/TRBV12-4
D: .
size: many
J: TRBJ1-2
CDR3: CASSLQGATNYGYTF
DNA: TGTGCCAGCAGTCTTCAAGGTGCAACTAACTATGGCTACACCTTC

length: 15
V: TRBV29-1
D: TRBD1
size: many
J: TRBJ2-5
CDR3: CSVFGFRGPQETQYF
DNA: TGCAGCGTTTTCGGGTTCAGGGGGCCCCAAGAGACCCAGTACTTC

length: 15
V: TRBV9
D: .
size: .
J: TRBJ2-7
CDR3: CASSVAGTFSYEQYF
DNA: TGTGCCAGCAGCGTGGCCGGCACCTTCTCCTACGAGCAGTACTTC

length: 12
V: TRBV3-1
D: TRBD2
size: .
J: TRBJ2-7
CDR3: CASSQLAGEQYF
DNA: TGTGCCAGCAGCCAATTAGCGGGGGAGCAGTACTTC

length: 20
V: TRBV6-2/TRBV6-3
D: .
size: once
J: TRBJ1-6
CDR3: CASSYSNGDSRPYDSSPLHF
DNA: TGTGCCAGCAGTTACTCGAACGGGGATTCCAGACCTTATGATAGCTCACCCCTCCACTTT

length: 15
V: TRBV11-2
D: TRBD1
size: many
J: TRBJ2-2
CDR3: CASSSGQDNTGELFF
DNA: TGTGCCAGCAGCTCGGGACAGGACAACACCGGGGAGCTGTTTTTT

length: 17
V: TRBV5-1
D: .
size: .
J: TRBJ2-1
CDR3: CASSLVELALTYNEQFF
DNA: TGCGCCAGCAGCTTGGTTGAGCTAGCGCTGACCTACAATGAGCAGTTCTTC

length: 17
V: TRBV4-2
D: TRBD2
size: many
J: TRBJ2-1
CDR3: CASSRLPLAGNINEQFF
DNA: TGTGCCAGCAGCCGGCTCCCACTAGCGGGCAATATCAATGAGCAGTTCTTC

length: 14
V: TRBV7-3
D: .
size: .
J: TRBJ2-5
CDR3: CASSLSNLGETQYF
DNA: TGTGCCAGCAGCCTAAGCAACTTGGGAGAGACCCAGTACTTC

length: 13
V: TRBV2
D: .
size: many
J: TRBJ1-5
CDR3: CASSDEEYQPQHF
DNA: TGTGCCAGCAGTGACGAAGAGTACCAGCCCCAGCATTTT

length: 17
V: TRBV6-5
D: .
size: many
J: TRBJ2-3
CDR3: CASSYYRWDPSTDTQYF
DNA: TGTGCCAGCAGTTACTACCGGTGGGATCCTAGCACAGATACGCAGTATTTT

length: 14
V: TRBV11-1
D: .
size: few
J: TRBJ2-3
CDR3: CASSRKVDTDTQYF
DNA: TGTGCCAGCAGTAGGAAGGTGGACACAGATACGCAGTATTTT

length: 16
V: TRBV19
D: .
size: .
J: TRBJ1-2
CDR3: CASSINSGALNYGYTF
DNA: TGTGCCAGTAGTATAAACTCAGGGGCACTAAACTATGGCTACACCTTC

length: 13
V: TRBV2
D: .
size: .
J: TRBJ2-1
CDR3: CASRTDSLRGQFF
DNA: TGTGCCAGCAGGACGGACTCGTTGAGAGGGCAGTTCTTC

length: 16
V: TRBV12-3/TRBV12-4
D: TRBD2
size: many
J: TRBJ2-7
CDR3: CASSLLLAGESYEQYF
DNA: TGTGCCAGCAGTTTGCTTTTAGCGGGAGAGTCTTACGAGCAGTACTTC

length: 17
V: TRBV7-6
D: .
size: many
J: TRBJ2-1
CDR3: CASSFWIAGPRGNEQFF
DNA: TGTGCCAGCAGCTTTTGGATCGCGGGACCCCGGGGGAATGAGCAGTTCTTC

length: 16
V: TRBV18
D: TRBD2
size: many
J: TRBJ2-5
CDR3: CASSPRTSGGLETQYF
DNA: TGTGCCAGCTCACCACGGACTAGCGGGGGTTTAGAGACCCAGTACTTC